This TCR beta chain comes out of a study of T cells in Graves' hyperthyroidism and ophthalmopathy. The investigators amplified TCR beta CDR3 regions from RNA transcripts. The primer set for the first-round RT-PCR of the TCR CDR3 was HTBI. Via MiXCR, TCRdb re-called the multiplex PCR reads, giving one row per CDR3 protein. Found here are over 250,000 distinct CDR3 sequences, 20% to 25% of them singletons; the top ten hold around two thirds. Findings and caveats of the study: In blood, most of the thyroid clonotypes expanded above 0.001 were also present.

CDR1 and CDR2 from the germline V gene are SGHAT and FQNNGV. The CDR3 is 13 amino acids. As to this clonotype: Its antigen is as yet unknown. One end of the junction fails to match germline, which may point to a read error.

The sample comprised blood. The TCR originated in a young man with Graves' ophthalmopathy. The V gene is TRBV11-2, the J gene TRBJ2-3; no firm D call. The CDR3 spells CASTLHSTDTQYF. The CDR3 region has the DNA TGTGCCAGCACCCTCCATAGCACAGATACGCAGTACTTT.